This T cell receptor (beta chain) was identified in a study of T cell repertoires in cytomegalovirus infection. Overall study: Matching HLA type and CMV infection were both indicated by public TCR beta signatures.

Using its own MiXCR run on the reads, TCRdb lists one record per CDR3 protein. This sample has approximately 300,000 distinct CDR3 sequences, with almost 30% found just once. Looked up from germline, CDR1 is DFQATT and CDR2 is SNEGSKA (reference sequence). CDR3 length: 12 amino acids. V trimming: 6 bases; J trimming: 7 bases; junction bases outside the gene matches: 5. Study results and caveats: CMV-specific TCR beta clonotypes restricted by HLA-C were the ones dominating the ex vivo response.

This clonotype has only a few counts. Its antigen remains unknown. The clonotype originates from a human donor in good health (CMV status not recorded). Some clones in this sample may be carry-over from other donors' samples. This chain uses TRBV20-1 with TRBJ2-7, with 11 positions matching TRBD1. This specimen was cultured PBMCs, taken from culture after CMV antigen stimulation. The CDR3 loop is CSAVGQGAEQYF. CDR3 bases: TGCAGTGCGGTCGGACAGGGGGCAGAGCAGTACTTC.